This entry lists 29 T cell receptor beta chains sequenced from one sample in a study of blood T cell repertoires in COVID-19. Only in-frame clones appear in the TCRdb table, and some are missing; sequencing was by immunoSEQ multiplex PCR. The sample carries under 250,000 clones, around four fifths recorded once. The sequencing input was peripheral blood. These receptors all come from a man in his forties or fifties with active or convalescent COVID-19.

V and J are TRBV6-6 and TRBJ1-4, with D perhaps matching TRBD1 (5 bases). This CDR3 comprises 15 residues. Trimming pared 6 bases from V and 8 bases from J, leaving 19 bases between. CDR1 is MNHNY, CDR2 SVGAGI, per germline (reference sequence). In DNA, the CDR3 is TGTGCCAGCAGCACCCCGGGTGGGGGGTACGAAAAACTGTTTTTT. It encodes CASSTPGGGYEKLFF.

The V call is TRBV25-1, the J call TRBJ2-5; 9 positions agree with TRBD1. Germline values: CDR1 MGHDK, CDR2 SYGVNS. This CDR3 has 15 amino acids. The V gene end was trimmed by 6 bases and the J gene end by 4 bases; junction bases not matched to a gene: 9. CDR3 in amino acids: CASSPTQDRGETQYF. The CDR3 bases are TGTGCCAGCAGCCCAACACAGGACAGGGGAGAGACCCAGTACTTC. Variable domain in full (rest from reference TRBV25-1 and TRBJ2-5): EADIYQTPRYLVIGTGKKITLECSQTMGHDKMYWYQQDPGMELHLIHYSYGVNSTEKGDLSSESTVSRIRTEHFPLTLESARPSHTSQYLCASSPTQDRGETQYFGPGTRLLVL.

This chain uses TRBV7-6 with TRBJ1-5; D is unclear. Germline V gene lookup returns CDR1 SGHVS and CDR2 FNYEAQ. Between the trimmed V and J ends, which lost 1 base and 7 bases, there was a span of 14 bases. CDR3 length: 15 amino acids. CDR3 region: CASSLEAGSFQPQHF. Written as DNA, the CDR3 is TGTGCCAGCAGCTTAGAGGCAGGAAGTTTCCAGCCCCAGCATTTT.

This clone was counted a few times. V usage is TRBV10-3 and J usage is TRBJ1-1; TRBD1 is a possible D gene (5 bases). V lost 5 bases and J lost 0, with 16 bases in between. The CDR3 is made up of 16 amino acids. Germline V gene lookup returns CDR1 ENHRY and CDR2 SYGVKD. CDR3 protein: CAISRTGGQVNTEAFF. The CDR3 DNA is TGTGCCATCAGTCGAACAGGTGGCCAAGTGAACACTGAAGCTTTCTTT.

V usage is TRBV24-1 and J usage is TRBJ2-7; tentative D call: TRBD1 (5 bases). Germline V CDR1 and CDR2: KGHDR, SFDVKD. The CDR3 runs to 14 residues. Trimming removed 4 bases at V and 2 bases at J, with 11 bases between. CDR3 sequence (DNA): TGTGCCACCAGTGAAAAAGACAGACCCTACGAGCAGTACTTC. Its translation is CATSEKDRPYEQYF.

V gene TRBV19 combines with J gene TRBJ1-1; D might be TRBD1 (6 bases). The CDR3 is made up of 13 amino acids. From germline, CDR1 is LNHDA and CDR2 SQIVND (reference sequence). Trimming removed 6 bases from V and 5 bases from J, with 13 bases in between. Written as DNA, the CDR3 is TGTGCCAGTAGGACCAGGGGTGGGACTGAAGCTTTCTTT. Translation: CASRTRGGTEAFF. The full variable domain, completed using reference TRBV19 and TRBJ1-1, is DGGITQSPKYLFRKEGQNVTLSCEQNLNHDAMYWYRQDPGQGLRLIYYSQIVNDFQKGDIAEGYSVSREKKESFPLTVTSAQKNPTAFYLCASRTRGGTEAFFGQGTRLTVV.

The chain carries TRBV7-2 and TRBJ1-5; D might be TRBD1 (5 bases). The ends were cut back, 3 bases at V and 9 bases at J, with 9 bases in the middle. Germline loops: CDR1 SGHTA, CDR2 FQGNSA. There are 12 residues in the CDR3. CDR3 in amino acids: CASSFGGGPQHF. The CDR3 coding sequence is TGTGCCAGCAGCTTCGGGGGGGGGCCCCAGCATTTT.

The chain employs TRBV19 and TRBJ1-4, with TRBD1 as a possible D gene (6 bases). There are 15 residues in the CDR3. Germline V CDR1 and CDR2: LNHDA, SQIVND (reference sequence). V was pared by 6 bases and J by 3 bases, with 14 bases between. Here the CDR3 reads CASRVQGQSNEKLFF. The CDR3 DNA sequence: TGTGCCAGTAGGGTACAGGGTCAGTCTAATGAAAAACTGTTTTTT. Based on the CDR3 plus reference TRBV19 and TRBJ1-4, the full variable domain is DGGITQSPKYLFRKEGQNVTLSCEQNLNHDAMYWYRQDPGQGLRLIYYSQIVNDFQKGDIAEGYSVSREKKESFPLTVTSAQKNPTAFYLCASRVQGQSNEKLFFGSGTQLSVL.

This chain joins TRBV11-3 and TRBJ1-2; D might be TRBD1 (5 bases). The length of the CDR3 is 12 residues. Trimming cost V 5 bases and J 4 bases, with 8 bases left between them. Germline CDR1 and CDR2: SGHNT and YENEEA. CDR3 sequence reads: CASSAGGYGYTF. The CDR3 DNA reads as TGTGCCAGCAGCGCCGGGGGCTATGGCTACACCTTC. The variable domain in full, with the rest retrieved from reference TRBV11-3 and TRBJ1-2, is EAGVVQSPRYKIIEKKQPVAFWCNPISGHNTLYWYLQNLGQGPELLIRYENEEAVDDSQLPKDRFSAERLKGVDSTLKIQPAELGDSAVYLCASSAGGYGYTFGSGTRLTVV.

This clone has just one count. The chain is built from TRBV4-1 and TRBJ2-7; TRBD1 matches at 8 bases. J lost 6 bases, V lost 4 bases, and 8 bases had no gene match. Germline CDR1 MGHRA, CDR2 YSYEKL. The CDR3 is 14 residues long. CDR3 bases: TGCGCCAGCAGCCGCCAGACAGGGGATCCCGAGCAGTACTTC. Translating it yields CASSRQTGDPEQYF.

This clone was seen once. The chain carries TRBV10-2 and TRBJ2-2, with 13 bases that match TRBD2. Trimming took 2 bases from V and 5 from J; bases not matched to a gene: 2. Germline V gives CDR1 WSHSY, CDR2 SAAADI. The CDR3 extends over 16 amino acids. DNA of the CDR3: TGCGCCAGCAGTGAGACTAGCGGGGGGGGTACCGGGGAGCTGTTTTTT. Protein: CASSETSGGGTGELFF.

This rearrangement joins TRBV14 to TRBJ2-7; perhaps TRBD2 as D (6 bases). V was clipped by 1 base and J by 1 base, with 20 bases between them. Germline lookup yields CDR1 SGHDN and CDR2 FVKESK. CDR3 length equals 18 residues. The CDR3 here is CASSQVALLAKYSYEQYF. CDR3 nucleotide sequence: TGTGCCAGCAGCCAAGTAGCTTTGCTAGCGAAGTATTCCTACGAGCAGTACTTC.

The chain carries TRBV12-3 or TRBV12-4 and TRBJ2-1, with D uncertain. Trimming pared 6 bases from V and 7 bases from J, leaving 10 bases between. The CDR3 sequence is 12 residues long. CDR3: CASRLASNEQFF. The CDR3 nucleotides read TGTGCCAGCAGACTCGCAAGTAATGAGCAGTTCTTC.

The chain joins TRBV30 to TRBJ1-1; perhaps TRBD1 as D (6 bases). This CDR3 region has 14 residues. Trimming stripped 3 bases from V and 4 bases from J, with 15 bases between. From germline, CDR1 is GTSNPN and CDR2 SVGIG (reference sequence). The CDR3 DNA sequence: TGTGCCTGGAGAACCGAGGGGGAGATCACTGAAGCTTTCTTT. Residues: CAWRTEGEITEAFF.

The J gene is TRBJ1-2, the V gene TRBV9; D may be TRBD1 (6 bases). Germline CDR1 is SGDLS and CDR2 is YYNGEE. V lost 4 bases, J lost 6 bases, and 16 bases lay in between. This CDR3 region has 14 residues. The CDR3 loop is CASSRSQGRDGYTF. In nucleotides, the CDR3 is TGTGCCAGCAGCCGTAGCCAGGGGAGGGATGGCTACACCTTC.

The V and J genes are TRBV25-1 and TRBJ1-2; tentatively, D is TRBD1 (5 bases). Germline loops: CDR1 MGHDK, CDR2 SYGVNS. This CDR3 has 12 residues. V was pared by 11 bases and J by 6 bases, with 16 bases between. The CDR3 region has the DNA TGTGCCTCCCGACGGGACTCGGATGGCTACACCTTC. It translates to CASRRDSDGYTF.

The genes are TRBV25-1 and TRBJ2-2; 7 nucleotides match TRBD1. Trimming at V came to 5 bases and at J to 7 bases, leaving 7 bases not matched to a gene. Per the germline V gene, CDR1 is MGHDK and CDR2 is SYGVNS. The CDR3 consists of 14 residues. The CDR3 sequence: CASSPRGMGGELFF. CDR3 sequence (DNA): TGTGCCAGCAGTCCCAGGGGGATGGGCGGGGAGCTGTTTTTT.

The chain couples TRBV6-5 to TRBJ1-1; D remains ambiguous. Between the trimmed V and J ends, which lost 2 bases and 0 bases, there was a span of 10 bases. This CDR3 is 15 amino acids long. Germline values: CDR1 MNHEY, CDR2 SVGAGI. The CDR3 nucleotides read TGTGCCAGCAGTTACGGAGGGCTTATGAACACTGAAGCTTTCTTT. Amino acid sequence: CASSYGGLMNTEAFF.

This sequence joins TRBV21-1 and TRBJ2-7; the D call TRBD2 from the table was never checked on the DNA. TRBV21-1 is described as a pseudogene. The CDR3 has 17 residues. The CDR3 is CASSKAWLAGGSYEQYF. CDR3 nucleotides: TGTGCCAGCAGCAAAGCGTGGCTAGCGGGGGGCTCCTACGAGCAGTACTTC.

The chain uses TRBV19 and TRBJ2-2; 7 nucleotides agree with TRBD2. This CDR3 spans 14 amino acids. Germline loops: CDR1 LNHDA, CDR2 SQIVND (reference sequence). J was trimmed by 2 bases and V by 5 bases; bases with no gene match: 2. CDR3 region: CASSLAVNTGELFF. In DNA form, the CDR3 reads TGTGCCAGTAGTCTAGCGGTAAACACCGGGGAGCTGTTTTTT.

The chain links TRBV27 to TRBJ2-7; TRBD2 matches at 11 bases. The V segment lost 4 bases and the J segment 6 bases; nucleotides outside the gene matches: 14. Germline CDR1 reads MNHEY; CDR2 reads SMNVEV (reference sequence). CDR3 length equals 17 residues. CDR3 sequence reads: CASSSPGLTSGRGEQYF. CDR3 in DNA: TGTGCCAGCAGTTCCCCTGGATTAACTAGCGGGAGAGGCGAGCAGTACTTC.

The chain couples TRBV5-1 to TRBJ2-7; a weak D match, TRBD2 (5 bases). V shed 4 bases and J shed 3 bases, with 8 bases lying between them. Germline CDR1 and CDR2: SGHRS and YFSETQ. The CDR3 covers 12 residues. The CDR3 loop is CASSPGVYEQYF. The CDR3 DNA follows: TGCGCCAGCAGCCCCGGGGTCTACGAGCAGTACTTC.

The gene calls are TRBV7-9 and TRBJ1-1; D unclear. The CDR3 runs to 14 residues. Germline CDR1 reads SEHNR; CDR2 reads FQNEAQ (reference sequence). Deletions cut 5 bases from V and 3 bases from J, with 13 bases between. CDR3 DNA: TGTGCCAGCAGCCCGTCGGGGAGGGACACTGAAGCTTTCTTT. Translated: CASSPSGRDTEAFF.

The CDR3 region has the DNA TGCAGCGTTGACATGACAGGAAACACTGAAGCTTTCTTT. As protein: CSVDMTGNTEAFF. The chain joins TRBV29-1 to TRBJ1-1; D is perhaps TRBD1 (6 bases). The CDR3 consists of 13 residues. V was shortened by 3 bases and J by 2 bases, with 10 bases between the two germline ends. Per the germline V gene, CDR1 is SQVTM and CDR2 is ANQGSEA.

V is TRBV7-6 and J is TRBJ2-7; TRBD2 agrees at 13 bases. V dropped 5 bases and J dropped 2; count of bases not matched to a gene: 12. The CDR3 has 18 residues. The germline V gene has CDR1 SGHVS and CDR2 FNYEAQ. CDR3 in DNA: TGTGCCAGCAGCCCTGGACTAGCGGGAGTTATAACCCCCTACGAGCAGTACTTC. Translated, it gives CASSPGLAGVITPYEQYF.

The V call is TRBV29-1, the J call TRBJ2-3; TRBD2 aligns across 7 bases. Germline trimming cut 6 bases from V and 0 bases from J; bases unmatched to any gene: 6. The CDR3 consists of 14 residues. Germline V gene sequence: CDR1 SQVTM, CDR2 ANQGSEA. The CDR3 reads CSVGGLKSTDTQYF. As DNA, the CDR3 is TGCAGCGTCGGGGGACTAAAAAGCACAGATACGCAGTATTTT.

This rearrangement joins TRBV19 to TRBJ1-6, with a possible D match to TRBD1 (6 bases). Germline lookup yields CDR1 LNHDA and CDR2 SQIVND (reference sequence). CDR3 length equals 18 residues. The V and J ends lost 5 bases and 0 bases respectively, with 17 bases between them. The CDR3 sequence is CASSSRQAQSSYNSPLHF. The CDR3 DNA reads as TGTGCCAGTAGTTCCAGACAGGCCCAGAGCTCCTATAATTCACCCCTCCACTTT.

On this clone: Other nucleotide sequences from this sample produce the same CDR3. This chain uses TRBV24-1 with TRBJ1-5, with 7 bases aligning to TRBD1. Unmatched junction bases numbered 6, after V lost 4 bases and J lost 4 bases. The CDR3 loop spans 15 amino acids. CDR1 and CDR2 (germline): KGHDR, SFDVKD. The CDR3 coding sequence is TGTGCCACCAGTGACCCACGGACAGGTAATCAGCCCCAGCATTTT. This encodes CATSDPRTGNQPQHF.

The V and J genes are TRBV28 and TRBJ2-5, with D tentatively TRBD1 (6 bases). V was clipped by 7 bases and J by 6 bases, with 24 bases between them. Germline CDR1 reads MDHEN; CDR2 reads SYDVKM. CDR3 size: 16 residues. CDR3 DNA sequence: TGTGCCAGCACCCTGAGTTATACAGGGAAAGGAAAGACCCAGTACTTC. Translating it yields CASTLSYTGKGKTQYF.